The present TCR beta chain was sequenced within a study of cytomegalovirus exposure and HLA in healthy donors. Both 60 Vbeta primers and 13 Jbeta primers went into the PCR. Method: immunoSEQ multiplex PCR; TCRdb's copy keeps in-frame clones and lacks some. The data contain roughly 260,000 clones, 84% of them singletons. Whole-study results and caveats: Roughly uniform sequencing depth across donors was assumed, possibly incorrectly.

As for this clone: Its cognate antigen is unknown.

Trimming took 5 bases from V and 1 from J, leaving 14 bases between them. The CDR3 is 15 amino acids. CDR1 MDHEN and CDR2 SYDVKM come from the germline V gene. V is TRBV28 and J is TRBJ1-1; D is unresolved. The sequence came from a woman aged 40 to 50 in good health and CMV-seropositive. Specimen: PBMCs. CDR3 region: CASSPSPPENTEAFF. The CDR3, as DNA: TGTGCCAGCAGTCCCTCTCCCCCAGAGAACACTGAAGCTTTCTTT.